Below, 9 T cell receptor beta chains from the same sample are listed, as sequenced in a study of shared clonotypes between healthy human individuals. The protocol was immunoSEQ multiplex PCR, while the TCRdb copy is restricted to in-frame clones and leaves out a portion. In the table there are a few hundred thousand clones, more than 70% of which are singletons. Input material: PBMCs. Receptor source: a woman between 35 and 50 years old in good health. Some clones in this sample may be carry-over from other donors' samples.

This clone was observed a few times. This CDR3 reads CASSFRDRADTQYF. In DNA, the CDR3 is TGTGCCAGCAGCTTCAGGGACAGGGCAGATACGCAGTATTTT. The chain joins TRBV9 to TRBJ2-3; 9 nucleotides agree with TRBD1. The ends lost 4 bases at V and 4 bases at J; junction bases unmatched: 4. The length of the CDR3 is 14 residues. CDR1 SGDLS and CDR2 YYNGEE come from the germline V gene.

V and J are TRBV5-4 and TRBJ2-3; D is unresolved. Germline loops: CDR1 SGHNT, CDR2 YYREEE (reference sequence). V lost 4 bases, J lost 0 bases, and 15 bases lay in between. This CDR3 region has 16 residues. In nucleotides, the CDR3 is TGTGCCAGCAGCAACCCAACCCGGGCTAGCACAGATACGCAGTATTTT. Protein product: CASSNPTRASTDTQYF.

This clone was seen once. This CDR3 is CASSLRTSGNTGELFF. The CDR3, as DNA: TGTGCCAGCAGCTTACGGACTAGCGGGAACACCGGGGAGCTGTTTTTT. This chain uses TRBV11-1 with TRBJ2-2, with TRBD2 identical over 10 bases. V lost 2 bases to trimming and J lost 1 base; unmatched junction nucleotides: 1. Germline lookup yields CDR1 SGHAT and CDR2 FQDESV (reference sequence). This CDR3 spans 16 amino acids.

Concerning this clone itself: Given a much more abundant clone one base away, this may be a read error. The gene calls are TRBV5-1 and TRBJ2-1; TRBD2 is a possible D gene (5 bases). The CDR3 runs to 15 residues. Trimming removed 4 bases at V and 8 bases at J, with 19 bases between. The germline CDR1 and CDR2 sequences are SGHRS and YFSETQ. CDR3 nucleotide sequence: TGCGCCAGCAGCCTCCTAGCCACCCTCGACCATGAGCAGTTCTTC. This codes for CASSLLATLDHEQFF.

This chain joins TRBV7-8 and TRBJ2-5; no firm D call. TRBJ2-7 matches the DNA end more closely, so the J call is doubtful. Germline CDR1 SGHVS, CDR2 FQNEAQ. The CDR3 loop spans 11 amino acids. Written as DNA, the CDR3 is TGTGCCAGCACCCTCACCGACGAGCAGTACTTC. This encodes CASTLTDEQYF.

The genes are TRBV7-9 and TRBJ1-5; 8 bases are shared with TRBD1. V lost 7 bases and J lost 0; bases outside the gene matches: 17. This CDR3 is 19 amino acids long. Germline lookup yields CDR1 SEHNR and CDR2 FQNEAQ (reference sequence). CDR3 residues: CASTPPSTGTGYSNQPQHF. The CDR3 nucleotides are TGTGCCAGCACCCCCCCTTCAACCGGGACAGGTTATAGCAATCAGCCCCAGCATTTT.

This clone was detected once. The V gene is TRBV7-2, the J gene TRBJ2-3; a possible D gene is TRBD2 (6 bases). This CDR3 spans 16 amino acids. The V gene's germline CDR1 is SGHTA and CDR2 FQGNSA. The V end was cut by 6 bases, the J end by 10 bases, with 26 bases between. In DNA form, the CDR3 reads TGTGCCAGCAGACAATACGGCGGGAACAACCCGGCGGCGCAGTATTTT. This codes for CASRQYGGNNPAAQYF.

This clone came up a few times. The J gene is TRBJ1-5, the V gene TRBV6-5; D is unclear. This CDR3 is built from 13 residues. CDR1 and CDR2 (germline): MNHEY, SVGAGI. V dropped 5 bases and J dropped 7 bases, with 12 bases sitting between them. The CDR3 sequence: CASSKLTGQPQHF. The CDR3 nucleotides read TGTGCCAGCAGTAAACTGACTGGCCAGCCCCAGCATTTT.

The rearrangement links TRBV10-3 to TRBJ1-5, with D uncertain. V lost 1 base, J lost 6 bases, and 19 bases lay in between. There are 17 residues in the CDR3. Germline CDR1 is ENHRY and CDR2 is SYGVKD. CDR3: CAISEYSMVGKRQPQHF. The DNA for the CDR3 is TGTGCCATCAGTGAGTATTCAATGGTGGGGAAGCGTCAGCCCCAGCATTTT.